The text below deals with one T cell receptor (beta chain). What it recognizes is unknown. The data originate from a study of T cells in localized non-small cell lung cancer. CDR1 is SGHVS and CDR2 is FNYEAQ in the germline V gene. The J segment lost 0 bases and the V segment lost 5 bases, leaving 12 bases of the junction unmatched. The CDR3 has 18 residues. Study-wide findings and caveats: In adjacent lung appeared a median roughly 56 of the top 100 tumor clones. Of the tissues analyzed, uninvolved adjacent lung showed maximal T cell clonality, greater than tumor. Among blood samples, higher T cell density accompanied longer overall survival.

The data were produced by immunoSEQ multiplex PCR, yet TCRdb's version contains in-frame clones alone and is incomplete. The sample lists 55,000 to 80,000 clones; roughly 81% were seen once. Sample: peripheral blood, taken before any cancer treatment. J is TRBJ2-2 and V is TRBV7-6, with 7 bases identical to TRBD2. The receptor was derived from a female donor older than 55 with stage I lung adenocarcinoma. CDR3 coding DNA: TGTGCCAGCAGCGGGCGAGCGGGGCTGCCCCCGAACACCGGGGAGCTGTTTTTT. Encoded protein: CASSGRAGLPPNTGELFF.